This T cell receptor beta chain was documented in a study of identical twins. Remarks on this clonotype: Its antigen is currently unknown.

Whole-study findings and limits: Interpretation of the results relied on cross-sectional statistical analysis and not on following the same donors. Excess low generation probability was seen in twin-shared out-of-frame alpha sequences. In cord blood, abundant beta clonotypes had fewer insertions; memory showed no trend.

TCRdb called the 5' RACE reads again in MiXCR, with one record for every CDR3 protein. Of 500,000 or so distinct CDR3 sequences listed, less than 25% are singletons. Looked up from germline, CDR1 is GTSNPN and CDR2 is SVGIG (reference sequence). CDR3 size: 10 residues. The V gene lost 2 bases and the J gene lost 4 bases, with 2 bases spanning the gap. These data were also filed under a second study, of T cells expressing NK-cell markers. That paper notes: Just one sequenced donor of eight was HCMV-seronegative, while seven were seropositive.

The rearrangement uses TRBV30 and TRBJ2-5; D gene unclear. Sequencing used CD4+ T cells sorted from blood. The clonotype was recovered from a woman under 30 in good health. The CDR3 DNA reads TGTGCCTGGAGTCGAGAGACCCAGTACTTC. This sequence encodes CAWSRETQYF. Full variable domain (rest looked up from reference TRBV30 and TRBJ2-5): SQTIHQWPATLVQPVGSPLSLECTVEGTSNPNLYWYRQAAGRGLQLLFYSVGIGQISSEVPQNLSASRPQDRQFILSSKKLLLSDSGFYLCAWSRETQYFGPGTRLLVL.